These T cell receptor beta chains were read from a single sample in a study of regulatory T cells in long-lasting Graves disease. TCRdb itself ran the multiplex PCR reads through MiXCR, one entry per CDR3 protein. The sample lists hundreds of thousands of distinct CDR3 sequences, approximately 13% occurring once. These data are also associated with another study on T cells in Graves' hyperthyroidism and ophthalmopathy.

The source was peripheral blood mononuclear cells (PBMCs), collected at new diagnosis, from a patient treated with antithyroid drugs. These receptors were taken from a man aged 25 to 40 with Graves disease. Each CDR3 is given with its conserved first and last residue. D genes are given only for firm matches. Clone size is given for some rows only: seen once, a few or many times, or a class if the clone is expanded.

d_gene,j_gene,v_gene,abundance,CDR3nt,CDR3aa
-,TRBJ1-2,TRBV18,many,TGTGCCAGCTCACCAAGAAGAACTTCTAACTATGGCTACACCTTC,CASSPRRTSNYGYTF
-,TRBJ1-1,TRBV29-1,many,TGCAGCGTGAGGGGAACAAGTTACACTGAAGCTTTCTTT,CSVRGTSYTEAFF
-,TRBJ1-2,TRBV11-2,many,TGTGCCAGCAACTCGGCCCTAAGGGGGGGCTACACCTTC,CASNSALRGGYTF
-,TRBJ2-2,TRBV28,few,TGTGCCAGCATCCGGGGTACCGGGGAGCTGTTTTTT,CASIRGTGELFF
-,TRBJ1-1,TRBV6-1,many,TGTGCCAGCAGTGTTAAGGGGCCGGGCACTGAAGCTTTCTTT,CASSVKGPGTEAFF
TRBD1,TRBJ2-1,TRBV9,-,TGTGCCAGCAGCGACGGACAGGGCTACAATGAGCAGTTCTTC,CASSDGQGYNEQFF
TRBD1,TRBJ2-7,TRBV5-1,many,TGCGCCAGCAACCCAGGGGGCCACGAGCAGTACTTC,CASNPGGHEQYF
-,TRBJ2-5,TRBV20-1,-,TGCAGTGCTAGGATGCCCGAGACCCAGTACTTC,CSARMPETQYF
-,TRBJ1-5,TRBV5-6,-,TGTGCCAGCAGCTTGAGGCAGAACAATCAGCCCCAGCATTTT,CASSLRQNNQPQHF
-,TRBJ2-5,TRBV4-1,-,TGCGCCAGCAGCCAAATTGGGCTTGCAAGGGAGACCCAGTACTTC,CASSQIGLARETQYF
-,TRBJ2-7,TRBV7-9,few,TGTGCCAGCAGCTTGTGGGCAGTCGCTGGGGGTGGGGAGCAGTACTTC,CASSLWAVAGGGEQYF
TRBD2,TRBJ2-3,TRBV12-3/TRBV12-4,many,TGTGCCAGCAGTTTTCGGGGGGGCACAGATACGCAGTATTTT,CASSFRGGTDTQYF
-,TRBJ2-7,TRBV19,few,TGTGCCAGTAGTATAGATCCCTATTCCACCTACGAGCAGTACTTC,CASSIDPYSTYEQYF
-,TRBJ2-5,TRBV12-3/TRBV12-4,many,TGTGCCAGCAGCTCGAATGGGGAGACCCAGTACTTC,CASSSNGETQYF
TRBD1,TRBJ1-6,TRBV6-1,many,TGTGGAGCCAGTGACAGGGATAATTCACCCCTCCACTTT,CGASDRDNSPLHF
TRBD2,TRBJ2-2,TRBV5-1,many,TGCGCCAGCAGCTTCGGAGCGGGAGTCTCTGGGGAGCTGTTTTTT,CASSFGAGVSGELFF
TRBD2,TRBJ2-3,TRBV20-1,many,TGCAGTGAAATTAGCGGGAGAGGGAGCACAGATACGCAGTATTTT,CSEISGRGSTDTQYF
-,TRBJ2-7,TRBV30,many,TGTGCCTGGAGCGCGACCCCTCCCGAGCAGTACTTC,CAWSATPPEQYF
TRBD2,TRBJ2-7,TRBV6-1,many,TGTGCCAGCACTCCGGGGGGGCCCACCTACGAGCAGTACTTC,CASTPGGPTYEQYF
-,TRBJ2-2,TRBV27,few,TGTGCCAGCAGTTTATTGCGAGGGGCGGACACCGGGGAGCTGTTTTTT,CASSLLRGADTGELFF
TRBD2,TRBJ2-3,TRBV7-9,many,TGTGCCAGCAGCGGGGGACTAGCGGGAACATCTAGCACAGATACGCAGTATTTT,CASSGGLAGTSSTDTQYF
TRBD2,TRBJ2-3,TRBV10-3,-,TGTGCCATCAGTGAGTCATTTGGGACTAGCGGTATCCGCACAGATACGCAGTATTTT,CAISESFGTSGIRTDTQYF
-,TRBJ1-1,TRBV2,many,TGTGCCAGCAGTTTAACAGCGAACACTGAAGCTTTCTTT,CASSLTANTEAFF
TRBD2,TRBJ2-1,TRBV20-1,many,TGCAGTGCCGGAAAAACCGGGACTAGCGGGTACAATGAGCAGTTCTTC,CSAGKTGTSGYNEQFF
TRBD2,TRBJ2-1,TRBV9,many,TGTGCCAGCAGCGTAGAAGCGGGAGGTTCCTACAATGAGCAGTTCTTC,CASSVEAGGSYNEQFF
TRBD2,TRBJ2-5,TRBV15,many,TGTGCCACCAGCGGCTACAGGGGACTAGCGGGAGAAGGGGAGACCCAGTACTTC,CATSGYRGLAGEGETQYF
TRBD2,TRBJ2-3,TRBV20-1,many,TGCAGTGCTAGTGCTCCTAGCGGGAGAACTCCAGATACGCAGTATTTT,CSASAPSGRTPDTQYF
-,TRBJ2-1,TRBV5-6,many,TGTGCCAGCAGCAATGACTGGCGGCCTCACAATGAGCAGTTCTTC,CASSNDWRPHNEQFF
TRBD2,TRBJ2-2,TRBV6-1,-,TGTGCCAGCACCAAGCTAGCGGGAGTGTCCGGGGAGCTGTTTTTT,CASTKLAGVSGELFF
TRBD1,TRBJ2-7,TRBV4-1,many,TGCGCCAGCAGCTACTACAGGGGTATGGGCTACGAGCAGTACTTC,CASSYYRGMGYEQYF
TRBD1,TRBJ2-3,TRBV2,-,TGTGCCATTCTAGGGACAGGGGAGTTGACAGATACGCAGTATTTT,CAILGTGELTDTQYF
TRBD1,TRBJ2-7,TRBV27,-,TGTGCCAGCACTTCCACAGGGGGAGAGTCCTACGAGCAGTACTTC,CASTSTGGESYEQYF
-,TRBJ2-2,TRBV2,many,TGTGCCAGCAACGGGGGACCCGGGGAGCTGTTTTTT,CASNGGPGELFF
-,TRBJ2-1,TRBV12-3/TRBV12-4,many,TGTGCCAGCAGTTGGGACCCGCGCAATGAGCAGTTCTTC,CASSWDPRNEQFF
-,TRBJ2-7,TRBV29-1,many,TGCAGCGTTGAAGGGGCAGGCGGGTACGAGCAGTACTTC,CSVEGAGGYEQYF
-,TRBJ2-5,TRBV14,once,TGTGCCAGCAGCCAAGTCTGGGACGAGACCCAGTACTTC,CASSQVWDETQYF
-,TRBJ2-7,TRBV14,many,TGTGCCAGCAGCCAAGAATGGGGTCCTTTCCAGGGCTCCTACGAGCAGTACTTC,CASSQEWGPFQGSYEQYF
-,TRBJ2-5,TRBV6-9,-,TGTGCCAGCAGTTACGCTACGTGGGAGACCCAGTACTTC,CASSYATWETQYF
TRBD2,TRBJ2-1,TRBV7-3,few,TGTGCCAGCAGCTTAAAACCCCGGACTAGCGGGAGAAAGGATGAGCAGTTCTTC,CASSLKPRTSGRKDEQFF
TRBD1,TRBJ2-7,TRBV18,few,TGTGCCAGCTCCACCGGGACAGGGGGCTACGAGCAGTACTTC,CASSTGTGGYEQYF
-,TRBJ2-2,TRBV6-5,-,TGTGCCAGCAGTTCCGAGGGGGCGGGGACCGGGGAGCTGTTTTTT,CASSSEGAGTGELFF
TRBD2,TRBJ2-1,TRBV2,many,TGTGCCAGCCGGGGGACTAGCGGGGGAGTAGGAGAGCAGTTCTTC,CASRGTSGGVGEQFF
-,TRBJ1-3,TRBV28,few,TGTGCCAGCAGTACTCTTCCAGGGACTGGAAACACCATATATTTT,CASSTLPGTGNTIYF
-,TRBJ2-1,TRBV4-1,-,TGCGCCAGCAGCCAACCCCGGCAACCCAATGAGCAGTTCTTC,CASSQPRQPNEQFF
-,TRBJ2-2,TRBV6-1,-,TGTGCCAGCAGCCAACTCCGGACAGCGAACACCGGGGAGCTGTTTTTT,CASSQLRTANTGELFF
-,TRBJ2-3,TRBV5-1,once,TGCGCCAGCAGCCTGGAATGGGACACAAGCACAGATACGCAGTATTTT,CASSLEWDTSTDTQYF
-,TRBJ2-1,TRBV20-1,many,TGCAGTGCTAGGGGAGTTGGTGGGAGCTCCTACAATGAGCAGTTCTTC,CSARGVGGSSYNEQFF
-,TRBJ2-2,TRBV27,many,TGTGCCAGCAGCTGGGGGCTCGTCGGGGAGCTGTTTTTT,CASSWGLVGELFF
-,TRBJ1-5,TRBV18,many,TGTGCCAGCTCACCAGGTTCCTCTCAGCCCCAGCATTTT,CASSPGSSQPQHF
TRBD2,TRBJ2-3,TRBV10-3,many,TGTGCCATCAGTGAAACGACCGGGGGGGATACGCAGTATTTT,CAISETTGGDTQYF
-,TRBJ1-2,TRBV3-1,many,TGTGCCAGCAGCCAGGAGGGGGGGGCGAGCTTC,CASSQEGGASF